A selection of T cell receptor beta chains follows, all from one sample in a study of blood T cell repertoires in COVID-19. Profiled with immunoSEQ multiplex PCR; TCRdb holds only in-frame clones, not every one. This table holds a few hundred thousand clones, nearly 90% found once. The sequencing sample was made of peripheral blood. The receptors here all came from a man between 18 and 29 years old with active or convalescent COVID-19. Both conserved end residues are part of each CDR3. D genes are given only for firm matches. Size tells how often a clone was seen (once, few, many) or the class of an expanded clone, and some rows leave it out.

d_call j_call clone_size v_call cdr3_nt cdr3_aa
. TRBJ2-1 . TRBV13 TGTGCCAGCAGCTTAGAGCAAGTTGAGCAGTTCTTC CASSLEQVEQFF
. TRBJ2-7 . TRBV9 TGTGCCAGCAGCGTAGGGGGCGAGGAGCAGTACTTC CASSVGGEEQYF
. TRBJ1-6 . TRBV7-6 TGTGCCAGCAGCTTGAGGGATGACAATTCACCCCTCCACTTT CASSLRDDNSPLHF
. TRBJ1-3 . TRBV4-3 TGCGCCAGCAGCCAAGATCTGACGGGTTCTGGAAACACCATATATTTT CASSQDLTGSGNTIYF
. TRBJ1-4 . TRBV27 TGTGCCAGCAGTTTAACGGGCTCAGGGGCCATCAATGAAAAACTGTTTTTT CASSLTGSGAINEKLFF
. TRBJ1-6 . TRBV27 TGTGCCAGCAGTTTACGGGAGGGGAATATGGATTCACCCCTCCACTTT CASSLREGNMDSPLHF
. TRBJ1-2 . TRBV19 TGTGCCAGTAGTAGGACAGAGTATGGCTACACCTTC CASSRTEYGYTF
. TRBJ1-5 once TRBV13 TGTGCCAGCAGCTTAGGAGGGGGTTCTTGGCCCCAGCATTTT CASSLGGGSWPQHF
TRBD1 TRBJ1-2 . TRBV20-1 TGCAGTGCTTTACAGGGGCTAAGCTACACCTTC CSALQGLSYTF
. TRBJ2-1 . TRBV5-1 TGCGCCAGCAGCTCCCGTACACCTTTCAGCTCCTACAATGAGCAGTTCTTC CASSSRTPFSSYNEQFF
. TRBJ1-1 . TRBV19 TGTGCCAGTAGTACGGAGATTGTTGAGCCGGCTTTCTTT CASSTEIVEPAFF
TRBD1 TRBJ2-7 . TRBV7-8 TGTGCCAGCAGCTTAAGCCAGCTCCTAGTTGGGACAGGAGATTACGAGCAGTACTTC CASSLSQLLVGTGDYEQYF
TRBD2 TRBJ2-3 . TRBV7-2 TGTGCCAGCAGCTTAGAGGTCGGGGGGGGGCTCCCACCCACAGATACGCAGTATTTT CASSLEVGGGLPPTDTQYF
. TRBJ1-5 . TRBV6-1 TGTGCCAGCAGTGTCCCTATGCGCGCGGGAGGCAATCAGCCCCAGCATTTT CASSVPMRAGGNQPQHF
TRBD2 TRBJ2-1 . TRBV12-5 TGTGCTAGTGGAAATCCGGGACTAGCGGGGGCTAGCTCCTACAATGAGCAGTTCTTC CASGNPGLAGASSYNEQFF
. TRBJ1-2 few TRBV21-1 TGTGCCAGCAGCCGTCGAGACAGGGCTAACTATGGCTACACCTTC CASSRRDRANYGYTF
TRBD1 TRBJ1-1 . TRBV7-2 TGTGCCAGCAGCTACGACAGGGCCCTCACTGAAGCTTTCTTT CASSYDRALTEAFF
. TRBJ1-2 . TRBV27 TGTGCCAGCGGTACGGGCAGGGAGGGAGGCCTTAACTATGGCTACACCTTC CASGTGREGGLNYGYTF
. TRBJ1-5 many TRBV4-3 TGCGCCAGCAGCCAAGATTGGGATGGGACAACTCTCAATCAGCCCCAGCATTTT CASSQDWDGTTLNQPQHF
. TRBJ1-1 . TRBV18 TGTGCCAGCTCACCACCGACAGGAGAAGAGGACACTGAAGCTTTCTTT CASSPPTGEEDTEAFF
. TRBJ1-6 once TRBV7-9 TGTGCCAGCAGCTCGCAGGCCCGTGAAGCCCTCCACTTT CASSSQAREALHF
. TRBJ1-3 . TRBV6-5 TGTGCCAGCTGGACGGGGTTGGTGTATGGAAACACCATATATTTT CASWTGLVYGNTIYF
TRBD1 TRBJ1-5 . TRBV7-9 TGTGCCAGCAGCCAAGGGGGCCTGCCCCAGCATTTT CASSQGGLPQHF
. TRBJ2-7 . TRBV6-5 TGTGCCATCGGACAGACCTACGAGCAGTACTTC CAIGQTYEQYF
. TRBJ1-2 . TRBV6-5 TGTGCCAGCAGGACCCCGGCGGGGGGAGCTGGCTACACCTTC CASRTPAGGAGYTF
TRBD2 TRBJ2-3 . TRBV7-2 TGTGCCAGCAGCTTCACAATACTAGCGGGGGGACGGAGCACAGATACGCAGTATTTT CASSFTILAGGRSTDTQYF
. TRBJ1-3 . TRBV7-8 TGTGCCAGCAGCTTAGGGAGACTCTCTGGAAACACCATATATTTT CASSLGRLSGNTIYF
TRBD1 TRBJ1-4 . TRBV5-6 TGTGCCAGCAGCTCGGGACAGGGTGGGATCGGGGAAAAACTGTTTTTT CASSSGQGGIGEKLFF
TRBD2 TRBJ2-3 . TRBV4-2 TGTGCCAGCAGCCAGACTAGCGAAACTACAGATACGCAGTATTTT CASSQTSETTDTQYF
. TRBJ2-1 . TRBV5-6 TGTGCCAGCAGCTTGTTGGACACTTACAATGAGCAGTTCTTC CASSLLDTYNEQFF
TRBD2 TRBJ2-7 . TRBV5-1 TGCGCCAGCAGCTTGACTAGCGGGGATTACGAGCAGTACTTC CASSLTSGDYEQYF
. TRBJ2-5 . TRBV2 TGTGCCAGCAGTGAAGCGCTTGCGGAGTCGGAGACCCAGTACTTC CASSEALAESETQYF
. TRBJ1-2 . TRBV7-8 TGTGCCAGCAGCTTAGGGACAGCCACCTATGGCTACACCTTC CASSLGTATYGYTF
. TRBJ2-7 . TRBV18 TGTGCCAGCTCACCACCGGTAGGAGGGGACGAGCAGTACTTC CASSPPVGGDEQYF
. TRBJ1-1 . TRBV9 TGTGCCAGCGCTAAGACAGTGAACACTGAAGCTTTCTTT CASAKTVNTEAFF
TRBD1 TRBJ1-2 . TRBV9 TGTGCCAGCAGCGTAGAATGGACAGGCGCCTATGGCTACACCTTC CASSVEWTGAYGYTF
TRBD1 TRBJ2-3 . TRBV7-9 TGTGCCAGCAGCAGGATGGCCGGGACAGACTACCAATATCTCACAGATACGCAGTATTTT CASSRMAGTDYQYLTDTQYF
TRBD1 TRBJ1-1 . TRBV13 TGTGCCAGCAGGGGACAGGGGGCTGCTGAAGCTTTCTTT CASRGQGAAEAFF
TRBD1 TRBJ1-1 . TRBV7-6 TGTGCCAGCAGCCCGACAGGGGGGGAAGCTTTCTTT CASSPTGGEAFF
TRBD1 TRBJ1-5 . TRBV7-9 TGTGCCAGCAGCATGCAATTGGGGACAGGGGGTCATCAGCCCCAGCATTTT CASSMQLGTGGHQPQHF
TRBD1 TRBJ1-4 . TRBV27 TGTGCCAGCAGCGACAGGGGGGCGAATAATGAAAAACTGTTTTTT CASSDRGANNEKLFF
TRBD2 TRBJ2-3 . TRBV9 TGTGCCAGCAGCCTGAGATGGCGAGCGGGGAGCACAGATACGCAGTATTTT CASSLRWRAGSTDTQYF
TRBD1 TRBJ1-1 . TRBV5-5 TGTGCCAGCAGCGGAGGACAGGTGAACACTGAAGCTTTCTTT CASSGGQVNTEAFF
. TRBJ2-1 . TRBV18 TGTGCCAGCTCGCTAGCTGGGAACAATGAGCAGTTCTTC CASSLAGNNEQFF
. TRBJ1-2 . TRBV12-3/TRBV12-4 TGTGCCAGCAGTTTAGACGCCGGGAATGGCTACACCTTC CASSLDAGNGYTF
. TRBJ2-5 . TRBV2 TGTGCCAGCAGTGTTGTCCCGGAGACCCAGTACTTC CASSVVPETQYF
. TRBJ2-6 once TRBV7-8 TGTGCCAGCAGTTCTCGTGTTGGGGCCAACGTCCTGACTTTC CASSSRVGANVLTF
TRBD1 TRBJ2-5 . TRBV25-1 TGTGCCAGCAGTGAAACAGGGGGCTTGGAACAAGAGACCCAGTACTTC CASSETGGLEQETQYF
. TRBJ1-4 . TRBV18 TGTGCCAGCTCCGCCGGGGGGAGAGAAAAACTGTTTTTT CASSAGGREKLFF
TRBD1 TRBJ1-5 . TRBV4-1 TGCGCCAGCAGCCAGGGACAGGGGGGTCAGCCCCAGCATTTT CASSQGQGGQPQHF
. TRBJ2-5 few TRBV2 TGTGCCAGCACCTCCCAACAGGGTTGGGAGACCCAGTACTTC CASTSQQGWETQYF
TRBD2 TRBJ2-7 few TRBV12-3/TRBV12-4 TGTGCCAGCAGTTTTAGCGGGAGCTACGAGCAGTACTTC CASSFSGSYEQYF
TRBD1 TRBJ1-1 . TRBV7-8 TGTGCCAGCAGCATCTACAGGGGGACCACTGAAGCTTTCTTT CASSIYRGTTEAFF